The TCR beta chain under discussion was sequenced for a study of cytomegalovirus exposure and HLA in healthy donors. It was with 60 Vbeta and 13 Jbeta primers that the PCR ran. Some clones are missing from TCRdb's copy, which holds only in-frame ones; the method was immunoSEQ multiplex PCR. This table holds about 200,000 clones, almost 85% found once. As for this clone: Its antigen is still unknown.

When sampled, the donors appeared nominally healthy, though they likely had unrecorded immune exposures. The study, taken as a whole, reports: Likely technical artifact: a cluster of highly shared sequence variants. Fewer N-insertions (relative to the roughly 670-donor mean) were reportedly seen in an Asian-associated ancestry cluster in a later analysis. When presence/absence was analysed, sequencing depth was taken to be roughly uniform across donors.

V gave up 6 bases and J gave up 7 bases; unmatched junction bases: 11. The CDR3 contains 14 residues. Germline V gene sequence: CDR1 MDHEN, CDR2 SYDVKM. The J gene is TRBJ2-7, the V gene TRBV28, with 8 bases that match TRBD1. The source is a woman aged 45-60 years in good health and CMV-seronegative. The specimen sequenced was PBMCs. The CDR3 sequence is CASSAPGGTGEQYF. The CDR3 DNA reads as TGTGCCAGCAGCGCTCCAGGGGGCACGGGAGAGCAGTACTTC. Together with reference TRBV28 and TRBJ2-7, the CDR3 gives the full variable domain: DVKVTQSSRYLVKRTGEKVFLECVQDMDHENMFWYRQDPGLGLRLIYFSYDVKMKEKGDIPEGYSVSREKKERFSLILESASTNQTSMYLCASSAPGGTGEQYFGPGTRLTVT.